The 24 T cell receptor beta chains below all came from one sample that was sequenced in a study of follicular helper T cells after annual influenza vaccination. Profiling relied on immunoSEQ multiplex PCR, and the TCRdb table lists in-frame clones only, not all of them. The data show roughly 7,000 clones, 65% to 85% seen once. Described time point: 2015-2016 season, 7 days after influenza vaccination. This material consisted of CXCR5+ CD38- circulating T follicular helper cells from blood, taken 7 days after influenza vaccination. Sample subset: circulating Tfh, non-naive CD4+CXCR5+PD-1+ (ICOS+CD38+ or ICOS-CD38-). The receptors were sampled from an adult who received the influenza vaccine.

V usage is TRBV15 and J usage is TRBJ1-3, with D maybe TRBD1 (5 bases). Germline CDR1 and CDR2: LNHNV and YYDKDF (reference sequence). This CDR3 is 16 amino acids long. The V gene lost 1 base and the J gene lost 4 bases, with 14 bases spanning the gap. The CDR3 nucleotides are TGTGCCACCAGCAGAGTCGGGGCGGGCCGGGGAAACACCATATATTTT. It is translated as CATSRVGAGRGNTIYF.

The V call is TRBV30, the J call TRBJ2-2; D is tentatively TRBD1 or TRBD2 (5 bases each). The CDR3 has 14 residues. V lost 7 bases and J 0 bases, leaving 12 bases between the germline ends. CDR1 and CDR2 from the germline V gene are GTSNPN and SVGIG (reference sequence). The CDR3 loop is CAFPGTANTGELFF. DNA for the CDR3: TGTGCCTTCCCCGGGACCGCGAACACCGGGGAGCTGTTTTTT. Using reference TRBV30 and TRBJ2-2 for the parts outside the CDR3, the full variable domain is SQTIHQWPATLVQPVGSPLSLECTVEGTSNPNLYWYRQAAGRGLQLLFYSVGIGQISSEVPQNLSASRPQDRQFILSSKKLLLSDSGFYLCAFPGTANTGELFFGEGSRLTVL.

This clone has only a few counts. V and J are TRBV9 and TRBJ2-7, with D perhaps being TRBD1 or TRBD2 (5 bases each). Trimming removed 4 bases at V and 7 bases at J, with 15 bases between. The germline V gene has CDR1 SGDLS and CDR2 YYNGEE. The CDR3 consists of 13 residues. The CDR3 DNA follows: TGTGCCAGCAGCTTGGGACCGCACGGAGAGCAGTACTTC. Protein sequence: CASSLGPHGEQYF.

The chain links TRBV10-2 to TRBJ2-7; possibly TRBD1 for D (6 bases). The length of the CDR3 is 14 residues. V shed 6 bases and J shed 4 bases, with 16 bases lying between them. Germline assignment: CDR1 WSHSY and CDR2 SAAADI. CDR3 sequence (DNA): TGCGCCAGCAGGAAGCAGGGGATAAATTACGAGCAGTACTTC. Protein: CASRKQGINYEQYF.

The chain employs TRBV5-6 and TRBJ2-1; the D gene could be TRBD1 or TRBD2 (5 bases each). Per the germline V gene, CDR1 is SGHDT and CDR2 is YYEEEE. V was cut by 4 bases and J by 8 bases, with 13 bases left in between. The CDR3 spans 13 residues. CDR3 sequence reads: CASSGDRGDEQFF. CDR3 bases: TGTGCCAGCAGCGGGGACCGAGGGGATGAGCAGTTCTTC.

The CDR3 is CASSLYKDGGYTF. The CDR3 region has the DNA TGTGCCAGCAGTTTATACAAAGATGGTGGCTACACCTTC. V gene TRBV27 combines with J gene TRBJ1-2; no definite D call. The CDR3 has 13 amino acids. From germline, CDR1 is MNHEY and CDR2 SMNVEV (reference sequence). V lost 1 base and J 7 bases, leaving 10 bases between the germline ends.

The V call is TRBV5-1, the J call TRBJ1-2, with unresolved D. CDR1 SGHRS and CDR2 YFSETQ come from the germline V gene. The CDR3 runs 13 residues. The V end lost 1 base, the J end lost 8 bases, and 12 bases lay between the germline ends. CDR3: CASSLSGESGYTF. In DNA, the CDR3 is TGCGCCAGCAGCTTGAGTGGGGAGTCGGGCTACACCTTC.

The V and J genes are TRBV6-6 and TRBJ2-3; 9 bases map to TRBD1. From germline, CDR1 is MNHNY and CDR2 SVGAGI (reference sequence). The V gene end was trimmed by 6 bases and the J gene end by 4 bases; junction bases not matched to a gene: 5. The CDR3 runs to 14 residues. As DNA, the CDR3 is TGTGCCAGCAGGTCACAGGGGGCCTCAGATACGCAGTATTTT. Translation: CASRSQGASDTQYF.

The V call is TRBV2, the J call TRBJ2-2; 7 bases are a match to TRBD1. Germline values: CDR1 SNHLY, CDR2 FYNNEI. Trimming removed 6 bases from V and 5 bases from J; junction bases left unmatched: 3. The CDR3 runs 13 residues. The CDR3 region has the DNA TGTGCCAGCAGGGTACAGGGGACCGGGGAGCTGTTTTTT. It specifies CASRVQGTGELFF.

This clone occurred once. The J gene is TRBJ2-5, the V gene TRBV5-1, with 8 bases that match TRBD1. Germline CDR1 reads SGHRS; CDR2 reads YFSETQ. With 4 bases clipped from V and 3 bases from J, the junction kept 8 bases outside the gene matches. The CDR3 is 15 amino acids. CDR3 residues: CASSLEGTGEETQYF. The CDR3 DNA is TGCGCCAGCAGCCTTGAGGGGACAGGCGAAGAGACCCAGTACTTC.

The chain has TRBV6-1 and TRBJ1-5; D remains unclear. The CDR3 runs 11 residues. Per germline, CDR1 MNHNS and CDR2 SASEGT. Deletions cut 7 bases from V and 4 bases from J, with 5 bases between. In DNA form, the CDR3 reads TGTGCCAGCAAACTAAATCAGCCCCAGCATTTT. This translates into CASKLNQPQHF.

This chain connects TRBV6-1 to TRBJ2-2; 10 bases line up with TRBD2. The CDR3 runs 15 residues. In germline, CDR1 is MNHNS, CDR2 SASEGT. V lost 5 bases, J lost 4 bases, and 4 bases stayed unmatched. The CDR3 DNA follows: TGTGCCAGCAGTAGCGGGAGGGCCAGCACCGGGGAGCTGTTTTTT. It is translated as CASSSGRASTGELFF.

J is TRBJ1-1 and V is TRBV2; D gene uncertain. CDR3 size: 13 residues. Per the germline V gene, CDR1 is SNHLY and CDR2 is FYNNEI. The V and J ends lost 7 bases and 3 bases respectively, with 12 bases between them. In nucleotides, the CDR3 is TGTGCCAGCACCAGAGGGCTTGACACTGAAGCTTTCTTT. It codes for CASTRGLDTEAFF.

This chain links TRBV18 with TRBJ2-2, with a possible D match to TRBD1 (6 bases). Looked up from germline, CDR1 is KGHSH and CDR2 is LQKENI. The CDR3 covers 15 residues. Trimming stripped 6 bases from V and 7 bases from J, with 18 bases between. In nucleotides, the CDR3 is TGTGCCAGCTCGAACCAAGGGGGAAGCGACGGGGAGCTGTTTTTT. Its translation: CASSNQGGSDGELFF.

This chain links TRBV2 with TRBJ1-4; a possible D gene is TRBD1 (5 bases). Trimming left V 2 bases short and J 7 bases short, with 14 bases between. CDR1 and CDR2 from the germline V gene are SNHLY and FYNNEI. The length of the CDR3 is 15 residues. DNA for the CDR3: TGTGCCAGCAGTGAACAACACGTGGGGGGTGAAAAACTGTTTTTT. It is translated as CASSEQHVGGEKLFF.

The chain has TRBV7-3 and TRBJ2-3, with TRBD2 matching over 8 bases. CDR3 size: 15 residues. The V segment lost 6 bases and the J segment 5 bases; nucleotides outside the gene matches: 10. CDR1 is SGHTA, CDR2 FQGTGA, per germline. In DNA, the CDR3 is TGTGCCAGCAGTCTAAGCGGGAGTCACGGAGATACGCAGTATTTT. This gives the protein CASSLSGSHGDTQYF.

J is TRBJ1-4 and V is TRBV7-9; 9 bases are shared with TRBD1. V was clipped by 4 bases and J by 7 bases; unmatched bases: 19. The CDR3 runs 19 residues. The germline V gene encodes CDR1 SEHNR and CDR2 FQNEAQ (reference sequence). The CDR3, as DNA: TGTGCCAGCAGCTACTATGTTGGGACAGGGAGTTTTTTAGGTGAAAAACTGTTTTTT. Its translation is CASSYYVGTGSFLGEKLFF.

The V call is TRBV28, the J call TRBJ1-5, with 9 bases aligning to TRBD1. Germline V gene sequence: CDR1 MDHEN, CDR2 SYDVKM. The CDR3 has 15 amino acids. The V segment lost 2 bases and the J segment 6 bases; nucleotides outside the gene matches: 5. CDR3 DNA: TGTGCCAGCAGTTTACCAACAGGGGGCGCTCAGCCCCAGCATTTT. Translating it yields CASSLPTGGAQPQHF.

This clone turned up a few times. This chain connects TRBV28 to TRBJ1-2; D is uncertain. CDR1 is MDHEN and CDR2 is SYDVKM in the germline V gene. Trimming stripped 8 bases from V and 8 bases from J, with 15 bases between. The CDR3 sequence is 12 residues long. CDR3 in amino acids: CASWTNLGGYTF. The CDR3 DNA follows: TGTGCCAGCTGGACTAATCTCGGGGGCTACACCTTC.

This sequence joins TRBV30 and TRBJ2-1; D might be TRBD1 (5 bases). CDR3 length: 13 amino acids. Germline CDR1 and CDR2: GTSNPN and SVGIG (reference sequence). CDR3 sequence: CAGVGPVLNEQFF. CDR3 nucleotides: TGTGCTGGGGTGGGGCCTGTGTTGAATGAGCAGTTCTTC.

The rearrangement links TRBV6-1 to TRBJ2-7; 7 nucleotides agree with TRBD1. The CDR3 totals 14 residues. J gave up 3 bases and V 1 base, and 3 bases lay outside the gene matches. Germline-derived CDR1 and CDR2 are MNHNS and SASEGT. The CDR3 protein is CASSEGGQRYEQYF. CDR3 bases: TGTGCCAGCAGTGAAGGGGGACAGCGCTACGAGCAGTACTTC.

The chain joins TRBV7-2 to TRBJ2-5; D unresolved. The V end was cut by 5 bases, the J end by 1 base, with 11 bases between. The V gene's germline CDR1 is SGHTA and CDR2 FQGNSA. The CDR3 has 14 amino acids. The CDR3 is CASSVQVVQETQYF. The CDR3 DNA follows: TGTGCCAGCAGCGTTCAGGTGGTCCAAGAGACCCAGTACTTC.

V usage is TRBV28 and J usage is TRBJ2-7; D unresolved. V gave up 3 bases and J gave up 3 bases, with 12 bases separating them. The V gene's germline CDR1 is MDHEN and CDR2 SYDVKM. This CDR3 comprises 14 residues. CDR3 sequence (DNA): TGTGCCAGCAGTTTCCATGACCGAAACTACGAGCAGTACTTC. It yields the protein CASSFHDRNYEQYF.

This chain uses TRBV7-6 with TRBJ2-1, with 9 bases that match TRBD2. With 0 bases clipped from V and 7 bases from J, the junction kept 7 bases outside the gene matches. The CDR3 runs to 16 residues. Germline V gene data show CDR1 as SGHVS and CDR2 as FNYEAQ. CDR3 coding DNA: TGTGCCAGCAGCTTAGCGTCGAGCGGGAGGTGGAATGAGCAGTTCTTC. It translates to CASSLASSGRWNEQFF. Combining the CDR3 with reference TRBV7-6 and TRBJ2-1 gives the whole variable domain GAGVSQSPRYKVTKRGQDVALRCDPISGHVSLYWYRQALGQGPEFLTYFNYEAQQDKSGLPNDRFSAERPEGSISTLTIQRTEQRDSAMYRCASSLASSGRWNEQFFGPGTRLTVL.